The rows below give T cell receptor beta chains drawn from one sample of a study of blood T cells in healthy people across ages. TCRdb reprocessed the 5' RACE reads with MiXCR, giving one entry per CDR3 protein. The table lists about 1,500,000 distinct CDR3 sequences, roughly 27% of them singletons. Sequencing input: blood. These receptors were taken from a woman between 25 and 40 years old in good health. The CDR3 runs from the conserved cysteine through the conserved F or W. Fields, in order: V gene, J gene, clone size, D gene, CDR3 protein, CDR3 DNA. The D gene is left open where the match is weak. Not all rows give a size; the values are once, few, many and, for expanded clones, a class.

TRBV14	TRBJ2-4	NA	NA	CASSQARLGGRDEQYF	TGTGCCAGCAGCCAAGCTCGGCTAGGAGGGCGGGATGAGCAGTACTTC
TRBV6-2/TRBV6-3	TRBJ2-7	few	NA	CASSYLAGNYEQYF	TGTGCCAGCAGTTACTTGGCGGGCAACTACGAGCAGTACTTC
TRBV7-6	TRBJ2-3	NA	TRBD2	CASSLASGGAVTDTQYF	TGTGCCAGCAGCTTGGCTAGCGGGGGGGCCGTTACAGATACGCAGTATTTT
TRBV2	TRBJ2-5	many	NA	CASSEDREETQYF	TGTGCCAGCAGCGAGGACAGAGAAGAGACCCAGTACTTC
TRBV29-1	TRBJ2-6	many	NA	CSVQSGANVLTF	TGCAGCGTCCAATCTGGGGCCAACGTCCTGACTTTC
TRBV7-9	TRBJ1-1	few	NA	CASSLSDGGANTEAFF	TGTGCCAGCAGCTTAAGTGATGGGGGCGCAAACACTGAAGCTTTCTTT
TRBV20-1	TRBJ1-1	NA	NA	CSASQGIMNTEAFF	TGCAGTGCTAGTCAGGGAATCATGAACACTGAAGCTTTCTTT
TRBV12-3/TRBV12-4	TRBJ2-2	few	NA	CASSPSSADGELFF	TGTGCCAGCAGTCCCTCTAGCGCCGACGGGGAGCTGTTTTTT
TRBV20-1	TRBJ1-2	many	NA	CSARDRERDYGYTF	TGCAGTGCTAGAGATCGGGAGAGGGACTATGGCTACACCTTC
TRBV5-1	TRBJ1-1	NA	NA	CASSSQDSYANTEAFF	TGCGCCAGCAGCTCACAGGACTCATACGCGAACACTGAAGCTTTCTTT
TRBV7-2	TRBJ1-2	NA	NA	CASSLPFAGKDGYTF	TGTGCCAGCAGCTTACCCTTCGCAGGGAAGGATGGCTACACCTTC
TRBV29-1	TRBJ2-5	NA	NA	CSVLPSAQGGLETQYF	TGCAGCGTTTTGCCCAGTGCGCAGGGTGGATTGGAGACCCAGTACTTC
TRBV6-5	TRBJ2-7	many	NA	CASNPLGRTSYEQYF	TGTGCCAGCAACCCCCTCGGGCGTACCTCCTACGAGCAGTACTTC
TRBV11-2	TRBJ2-5	few	NA	CASSRGVGTAQETQYF	TGTGCCAGCAGCCGGGGGGTCGGGACAGCCCAAGAGACCCAGTACTTC
TRBV5-1	TRBJ1-6	few	NA	CASSRDKLANSPLHF	TGCGCCAGCAGCAGGGATAAGCTAGCTAATTCACCCCTCCACTTT
TRBV7-3	TRBJ2-3	NA	TRBD1	CASSRTGTWTDTQYF	TGTGCCAGCAGCAGGACAGGGACTTGGACAGATACGCAGTATTTT
TRBV6-6	TRBJ2-1	few	NA	CASSFADRSFNEQFF	TGTGCCAGCAGTTTTGCGGACAGATCCTTCAATGAGCAGTTCTTC
TRBV29-1	TRBJ1-2	few	NA	CSVEGGGYGYTF	TGCAGCGTTGAAGGGGGCGGCTATGGCTACACCTTC
TRBV5-1	TRBJ2-3	NA	TRBD2	CASRMASGGSGMPDTQYF	TGCGCCAGCAGAATGGCTAGCGGGGGGTCCGGTATGCCAGATACGCAGTATTTT
TRBV20-1	TRBJ2-5	NA	NA	CSAREPDPGTQYF	TGCAGTGCTAGAGAGCCCGACCCAGGGACCCAGTACTTC
TRBV9	TRBJ2-7	few	TRBD1	CASSVTGGPYEQYF	TGTGCCAGCAGCGTCACAGGGGGCCCCTACGAGCAGTACTTC
TRBV7-2	TRBJ2-7	NA	NA	CASSLEGLVGTYEQYF	TGTGCCAGCAGCTTAGAGGGGTTGGTGGGGACCTACGAGCAGTACTTC